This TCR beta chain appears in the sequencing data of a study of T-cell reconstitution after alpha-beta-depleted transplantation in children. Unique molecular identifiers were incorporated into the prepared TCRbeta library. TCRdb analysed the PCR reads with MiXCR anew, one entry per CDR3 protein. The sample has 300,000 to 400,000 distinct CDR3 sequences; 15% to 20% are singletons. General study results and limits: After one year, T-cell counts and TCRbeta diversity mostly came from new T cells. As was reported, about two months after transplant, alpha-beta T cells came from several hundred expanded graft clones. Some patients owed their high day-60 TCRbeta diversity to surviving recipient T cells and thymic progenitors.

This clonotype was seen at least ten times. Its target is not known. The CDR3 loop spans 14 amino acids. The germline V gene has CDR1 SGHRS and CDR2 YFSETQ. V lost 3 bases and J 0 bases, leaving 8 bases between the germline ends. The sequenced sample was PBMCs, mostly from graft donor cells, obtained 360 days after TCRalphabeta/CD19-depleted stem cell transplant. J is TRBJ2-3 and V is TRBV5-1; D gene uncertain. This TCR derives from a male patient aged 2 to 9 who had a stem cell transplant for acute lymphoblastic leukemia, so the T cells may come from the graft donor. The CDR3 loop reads CASSSRSSTDTQYF. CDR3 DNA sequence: TGCGCCAGCAGCTCAAGATCCAGCACAGATACGCAGTATTTT.